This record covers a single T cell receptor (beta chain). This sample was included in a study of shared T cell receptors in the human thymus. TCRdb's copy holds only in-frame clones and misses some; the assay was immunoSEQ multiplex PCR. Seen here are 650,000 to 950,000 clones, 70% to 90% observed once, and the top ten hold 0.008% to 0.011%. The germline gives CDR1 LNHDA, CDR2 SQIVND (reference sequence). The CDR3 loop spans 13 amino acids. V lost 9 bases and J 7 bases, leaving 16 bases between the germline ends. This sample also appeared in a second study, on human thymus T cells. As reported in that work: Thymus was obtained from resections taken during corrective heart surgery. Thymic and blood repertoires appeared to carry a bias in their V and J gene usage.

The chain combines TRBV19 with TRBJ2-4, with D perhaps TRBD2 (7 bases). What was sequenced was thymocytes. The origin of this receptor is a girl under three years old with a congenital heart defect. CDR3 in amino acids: CASLRGDTNIQYF. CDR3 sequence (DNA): TGTGCCAGCCTTCGGGGGGACACCAACATTCAGTACTTC.